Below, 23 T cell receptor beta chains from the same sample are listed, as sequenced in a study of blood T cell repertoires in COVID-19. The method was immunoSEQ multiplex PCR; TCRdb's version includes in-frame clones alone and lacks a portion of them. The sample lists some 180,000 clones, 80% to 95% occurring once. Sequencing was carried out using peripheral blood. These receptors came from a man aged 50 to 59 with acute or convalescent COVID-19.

CDR3 nucleotides: TGTGCCAGCAGTGACGGGGGGGCGCCGGCTAATGAAAAACTGTTTTTT. It yields the protein CASSDGGAPANEKLFF. This rearrangement joins TRBV2 to TRBJ1-4, with a weak D call TRBD1 (6 bases). Trimming removed 3 bases from V and 3 bases from J, with 14 bases in between. The germline CDR1 and CDR2 sequences are SNHLY and FYNNEI. The CDR3 extends over 16 amino acids.

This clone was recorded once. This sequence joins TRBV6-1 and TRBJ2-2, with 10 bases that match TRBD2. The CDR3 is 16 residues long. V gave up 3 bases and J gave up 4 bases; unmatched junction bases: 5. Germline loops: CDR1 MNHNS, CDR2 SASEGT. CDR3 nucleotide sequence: TGTGCCAGCAGTGAGCGGCTAGCGGGAGTCACCGGGGAGCTGTTTTTT. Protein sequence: CASSERLAGVTGELFF.

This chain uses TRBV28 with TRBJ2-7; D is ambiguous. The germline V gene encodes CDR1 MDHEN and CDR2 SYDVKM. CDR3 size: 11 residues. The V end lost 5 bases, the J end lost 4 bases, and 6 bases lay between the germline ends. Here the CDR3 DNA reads TGTGCCAGCAGTGACATATACGAGCAGTACTTC. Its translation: CASSDIYEQYF.

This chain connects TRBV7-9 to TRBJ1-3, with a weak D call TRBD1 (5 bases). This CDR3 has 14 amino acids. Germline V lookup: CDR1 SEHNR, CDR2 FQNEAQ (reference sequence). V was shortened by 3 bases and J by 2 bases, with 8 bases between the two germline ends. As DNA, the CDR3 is TGTGCCAGCAGCTTGGGGGGAGCTGGAAACACCATATATTTT. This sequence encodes CASSLGGAGNTIYF.

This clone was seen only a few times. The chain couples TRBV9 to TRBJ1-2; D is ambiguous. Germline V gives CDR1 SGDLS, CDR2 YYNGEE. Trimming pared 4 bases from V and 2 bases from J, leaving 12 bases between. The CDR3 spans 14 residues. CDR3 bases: TGTGCCAGCAGCCCGGTTTATCGGAACTATGGCTACACCTTC. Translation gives CASSPVYRNYGYTF.

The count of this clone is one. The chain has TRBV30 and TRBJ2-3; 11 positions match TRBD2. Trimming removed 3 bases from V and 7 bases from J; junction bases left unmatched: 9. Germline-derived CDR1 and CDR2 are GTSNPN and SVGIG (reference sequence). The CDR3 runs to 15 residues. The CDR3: CAWSTGTSGRNTQYF. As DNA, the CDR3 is TGTGCCTGGAGCACCGGGACTAGCGGCCGTAATACGCAGTATTTT. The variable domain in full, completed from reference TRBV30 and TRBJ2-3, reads SQTIHQWPATLVQPVGSPLSLECTVEGTSNPNLYWYRQAAGRGLQLLFYSVGIGQISSEVPQNLSASRPQDRQFILSSKKLLLSDSGFYLCAWSTGTSGRNTQYFGPGTRLTVL.

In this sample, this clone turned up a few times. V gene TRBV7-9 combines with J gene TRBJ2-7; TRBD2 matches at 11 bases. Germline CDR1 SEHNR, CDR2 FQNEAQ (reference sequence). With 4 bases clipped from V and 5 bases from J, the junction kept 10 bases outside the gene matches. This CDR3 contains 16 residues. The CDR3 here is CASSSTSGSFVNEQYF. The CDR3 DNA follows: TGTGCCAGCAGCTCTACTAGCGGGAGTTTCGTCAACGAGCAGTACTTC.

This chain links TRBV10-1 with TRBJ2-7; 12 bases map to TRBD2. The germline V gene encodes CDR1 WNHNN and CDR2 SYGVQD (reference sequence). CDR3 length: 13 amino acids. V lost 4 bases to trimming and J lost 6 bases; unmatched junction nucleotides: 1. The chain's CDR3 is CASSATSGSEQYF. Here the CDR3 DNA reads TGCGCCAGCAGTGCGACTAGCGGGAGCGAGCAGTACTTC.

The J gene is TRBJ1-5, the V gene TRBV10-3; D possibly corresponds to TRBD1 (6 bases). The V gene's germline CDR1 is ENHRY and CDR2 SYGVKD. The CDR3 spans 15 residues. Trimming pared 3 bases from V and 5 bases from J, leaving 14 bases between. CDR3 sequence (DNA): TGTGCCATCAGTGACGGGGGGGCTCTTGATCAGCCCCAGCATTTT. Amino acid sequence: CAISDGGALDQPQHF.

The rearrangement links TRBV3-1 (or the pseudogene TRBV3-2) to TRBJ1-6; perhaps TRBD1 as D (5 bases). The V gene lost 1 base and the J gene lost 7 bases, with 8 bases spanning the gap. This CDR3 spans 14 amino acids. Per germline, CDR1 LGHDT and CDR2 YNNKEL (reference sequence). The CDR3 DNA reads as TGTGCCAGCAGCCAAGCCGGGGGAAATTCACCCCTCCACTTT. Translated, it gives CASSQAGGNSPLHF.

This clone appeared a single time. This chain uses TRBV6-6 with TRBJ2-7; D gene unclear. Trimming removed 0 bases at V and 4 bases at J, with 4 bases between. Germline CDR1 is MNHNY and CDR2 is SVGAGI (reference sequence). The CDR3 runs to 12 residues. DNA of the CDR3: TGTGCCAGCAGTTACTCGGCATACGAGCAGTACTTC. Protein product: CASSYSAYEQYF.

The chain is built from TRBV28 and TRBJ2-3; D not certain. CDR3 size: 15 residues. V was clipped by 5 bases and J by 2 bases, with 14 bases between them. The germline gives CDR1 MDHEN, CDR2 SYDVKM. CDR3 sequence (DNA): TGTGCCAGCAGTCCCTTTGCGGAACACACAGATACGCAGTATTTT. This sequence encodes CASSPFAEHTDTQYF. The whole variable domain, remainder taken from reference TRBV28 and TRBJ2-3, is DVKVTQSSRYLVKRTGEKVFLECVQDMDHENMFWYRQDPGLGLRLIYFSYDVKMKEKGDIPEGYSVSREKKERFSLILESASTNQTSMYLCASSPFAEHTDTQYFGPGTRLTVL.

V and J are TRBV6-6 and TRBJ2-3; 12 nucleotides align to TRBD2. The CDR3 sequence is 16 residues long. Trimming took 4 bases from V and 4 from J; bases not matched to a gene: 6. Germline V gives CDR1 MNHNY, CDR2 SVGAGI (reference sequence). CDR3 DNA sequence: TGTGCCAGCAGTTTTCTAGCGGGAGGGCCGCCAGATACGCAGTATTTT. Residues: CASSFLAGGPPDTQYF.

For the CDR3, the DNA is TGTGCCAGCAGCCGGGACAGTTCGAACACCGGGGAGCTGTTTTTT. Translating it yields CASSRDSSNTGELFF. This chain uses TRBV9 with TRBJ2-2; 7 nucleotides match TRBD1. With V trimmed by 4 bases and J by 0 bases, 3 bases remained unmatched. Germline-derived CDR1 and CDR2 are SGDLS and YYNGEE. The length of the CDR3 is 15 residues.

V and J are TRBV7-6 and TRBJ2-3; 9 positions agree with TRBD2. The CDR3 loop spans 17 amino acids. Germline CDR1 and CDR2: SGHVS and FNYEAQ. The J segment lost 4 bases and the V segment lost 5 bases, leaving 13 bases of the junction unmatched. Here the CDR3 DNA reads TGTGCCAGCAGCAGGGGGAGGTTAGCGGGAGTGCCAGATACGCAGTATTTT. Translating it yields CASSRGRLAGVPDTQYF.

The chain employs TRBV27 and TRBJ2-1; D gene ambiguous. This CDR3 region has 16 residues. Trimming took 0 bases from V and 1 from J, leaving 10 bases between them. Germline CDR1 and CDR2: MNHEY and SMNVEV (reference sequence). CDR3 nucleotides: TGTGCCAGCAGTTTATCGAGAGAATTATCCTACAATGAGCAGTTCTTC. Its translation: CASSLSRELSYNEQFF.

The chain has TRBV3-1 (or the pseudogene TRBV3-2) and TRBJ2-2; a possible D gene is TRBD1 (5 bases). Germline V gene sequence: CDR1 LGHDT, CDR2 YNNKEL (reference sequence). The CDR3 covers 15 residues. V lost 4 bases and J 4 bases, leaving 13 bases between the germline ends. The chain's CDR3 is CASSLGPGFTGELFF. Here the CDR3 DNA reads TGTGCCAGCAGCCTGGGCCCAGGGTTCACCGGGGAGCTGTTTTTT.

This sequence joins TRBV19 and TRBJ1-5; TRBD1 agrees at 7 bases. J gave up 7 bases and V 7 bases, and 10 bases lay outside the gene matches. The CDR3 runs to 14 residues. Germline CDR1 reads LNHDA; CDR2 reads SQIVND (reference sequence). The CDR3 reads CASNSGGTAQPQHF. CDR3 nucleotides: TGTGCCAGTAATTCAGGGGGAACGGCACAGCCCCAGCATTTT.

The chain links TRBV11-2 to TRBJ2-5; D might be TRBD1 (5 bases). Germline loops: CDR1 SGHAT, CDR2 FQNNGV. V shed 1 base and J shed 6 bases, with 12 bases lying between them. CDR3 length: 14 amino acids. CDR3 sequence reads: CASSLAKGLKTQYF. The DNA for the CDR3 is TGTGCCAGCAGCTTAGCAAAGGGGTTGAAGACCCAGTACTTC.

The CDR3 nucleotides are TGTGCCAGCAGCTTGCCGAGGACAGGGACCTTCACAGATACGCAGTATTTT. Translated, it gives CASSLPRTGTFTDTQYF. The chain carries TRBV7-2 and TRBJ2-3; 8 bases are shared with TRBD1. Trimming removed 3 bases from V and 2 bases from J; junction bases left unmatched: 10. This CDR3 region has 17 residues. Germline CDR1 and CDR2: SGHTA and FQGNSA.

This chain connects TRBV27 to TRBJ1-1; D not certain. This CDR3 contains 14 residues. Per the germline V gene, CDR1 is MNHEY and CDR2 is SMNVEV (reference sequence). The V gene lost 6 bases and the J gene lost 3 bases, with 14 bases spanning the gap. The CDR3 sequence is CASRSFGVDTEAFF. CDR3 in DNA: TGTGCCAGCAGAAGCTTCGGGGTGGACACTGAAGCTTTCTTT.

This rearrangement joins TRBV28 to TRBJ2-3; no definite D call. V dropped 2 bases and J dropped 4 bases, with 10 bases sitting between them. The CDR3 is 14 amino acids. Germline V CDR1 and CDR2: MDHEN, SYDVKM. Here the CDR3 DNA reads TGTGCCAGCAGTTTACGACTTTGGGCAGATACGCAGTATTTT. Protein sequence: CASSLRLWADTQYF. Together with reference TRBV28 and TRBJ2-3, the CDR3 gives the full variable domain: DVKVTQSSRYLVKRTGEKVFLECVQDMDHENMFWYRQDPGLGLRLIYFSYDVKMKEKGDIPEGYSVSREKKERFSLILESASTNQTSMYLCASSLRLWADTQYFGPGTRLTVL.

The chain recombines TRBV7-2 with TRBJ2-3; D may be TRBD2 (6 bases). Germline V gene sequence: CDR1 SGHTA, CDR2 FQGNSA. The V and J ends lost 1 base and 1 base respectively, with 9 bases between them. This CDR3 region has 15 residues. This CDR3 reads CASSLGPGGTDTQYF. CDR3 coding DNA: TGTGCCAGCAGCTTAGGGCCGGGAGGCACAGATACGCAGTATTTT.